This T cell receptor beta chain was observed in a study of blood T cell repertoires in COVID-19. The CDR3 is made up of 15 amino acids. TCRdb keeps only in-frame clones here, not all; method: immunoSEQ multiplex PCR. The sample records 200,000 to 250,000 clones, roughly 82% being singletons. This chain uses TRBV21-1 with TRBJ1-1; the D segment call TRBD1 is taken from the table without a DNA check. TRBV21-1 corresponds to a pseudogene. This clonotype was sampled from a woman in her 70s with acute or convalescent COVID-19. Sequencing used peripheral blood. CDR3 coding DNA: TGTGCCAGCACCCCGACGGGGACAGGGAACACTGAAGCTTTCTTT. It specifies CASTPTGTGNTEAFF.